This entry features one T cell receptor beta chain sequence. As to treatment: oral pan-JAK inhibitor, 5-10 mg twice daily. In alopecia areata patients, both lesional scalp punch biopsies and peripheral blood were collected. The data belong to a study of CD8+ T cells in alopecia areata. In germline, CDR1 is GTSNPN, CDR2 SVGIG (reference sequence). This CDR3 is built from 14 residues. Deletions cut 3 bases from V and 5 bases from J, with 14 bases between. cDNA prepared by RNA extraction and subsequent reverse transcription served as the template for sequencing. The data were produced by immunoSEQ multiplex PCR, yet TCRdb's version contains in-frame clones alone and is incomplete. The sample carries 150,000 to 200,000 clones, roughly 60% recorded once.

Sequences were derived from CD4+ T cells sorted from blood, sampled at week 24, from a patient treated with tofacitinib. The TCR was taken from a human donor with alopecia areata. The chain combines TRBV30 with TRBJ2-1; D gene unclear. This CDR3 is CAWSTESRDNEQFF. In DNA, the CDR3 is TGTGCCTGGAGCACCGAGAGCAGAGACAATGAGCAGTTCTTC.